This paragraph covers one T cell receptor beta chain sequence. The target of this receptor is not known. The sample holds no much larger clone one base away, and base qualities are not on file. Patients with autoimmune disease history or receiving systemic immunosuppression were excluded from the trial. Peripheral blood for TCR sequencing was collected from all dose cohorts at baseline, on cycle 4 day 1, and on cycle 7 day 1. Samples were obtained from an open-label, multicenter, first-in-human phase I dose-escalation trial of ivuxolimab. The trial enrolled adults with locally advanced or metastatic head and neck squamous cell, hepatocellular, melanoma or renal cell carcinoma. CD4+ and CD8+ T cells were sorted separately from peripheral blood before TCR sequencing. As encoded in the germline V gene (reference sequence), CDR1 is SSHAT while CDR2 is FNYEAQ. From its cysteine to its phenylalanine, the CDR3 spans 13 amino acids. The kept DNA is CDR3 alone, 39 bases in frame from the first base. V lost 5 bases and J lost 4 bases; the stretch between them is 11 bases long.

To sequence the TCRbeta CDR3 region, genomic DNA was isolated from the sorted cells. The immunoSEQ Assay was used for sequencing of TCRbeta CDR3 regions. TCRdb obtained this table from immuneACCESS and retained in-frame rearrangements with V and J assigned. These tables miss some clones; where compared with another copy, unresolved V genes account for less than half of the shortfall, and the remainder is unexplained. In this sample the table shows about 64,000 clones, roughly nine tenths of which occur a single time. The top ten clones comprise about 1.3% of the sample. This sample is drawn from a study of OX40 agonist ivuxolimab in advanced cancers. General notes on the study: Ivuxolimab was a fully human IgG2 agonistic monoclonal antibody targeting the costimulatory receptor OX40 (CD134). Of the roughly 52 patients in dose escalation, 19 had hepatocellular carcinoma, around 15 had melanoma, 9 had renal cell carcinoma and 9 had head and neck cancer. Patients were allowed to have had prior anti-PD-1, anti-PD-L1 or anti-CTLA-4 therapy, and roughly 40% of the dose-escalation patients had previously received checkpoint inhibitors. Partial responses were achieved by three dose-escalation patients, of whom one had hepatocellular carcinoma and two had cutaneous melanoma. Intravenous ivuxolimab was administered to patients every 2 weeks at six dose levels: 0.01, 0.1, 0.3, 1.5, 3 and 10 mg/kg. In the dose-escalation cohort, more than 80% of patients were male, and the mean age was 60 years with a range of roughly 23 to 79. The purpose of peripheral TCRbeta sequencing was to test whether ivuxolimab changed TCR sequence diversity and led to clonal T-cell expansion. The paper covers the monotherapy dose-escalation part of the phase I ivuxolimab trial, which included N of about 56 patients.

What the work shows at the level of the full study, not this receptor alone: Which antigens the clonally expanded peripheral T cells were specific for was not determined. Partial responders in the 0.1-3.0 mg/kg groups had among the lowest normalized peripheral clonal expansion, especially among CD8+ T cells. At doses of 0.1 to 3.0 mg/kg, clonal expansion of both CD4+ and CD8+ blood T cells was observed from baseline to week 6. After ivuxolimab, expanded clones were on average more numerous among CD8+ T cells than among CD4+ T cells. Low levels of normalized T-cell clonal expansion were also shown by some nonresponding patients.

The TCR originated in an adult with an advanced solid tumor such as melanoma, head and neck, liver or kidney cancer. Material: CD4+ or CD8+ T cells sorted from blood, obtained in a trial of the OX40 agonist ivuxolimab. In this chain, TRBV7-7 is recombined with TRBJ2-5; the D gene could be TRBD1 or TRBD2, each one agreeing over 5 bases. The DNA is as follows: TGTGCCAGCAGCCTAGAGAGGGGAGAGACCCAGTACTTC. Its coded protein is CASSLERGETQYF.